The sequence of this TCR delta chain was determined in a study of gamma-delta chains in newborns, infants, children. Overall study: Polyclonal expansion of innate γδ T cells after birth follows microbial exposure.

This clone was found a few times. TCRdb's entry gives the protein of a much larger clone, which mismatches this DNA's translation at residue 11, likely from a read error; the protein reported here is translated from the DNA. Distinct nucleotide sequences in the sample also encode this CDR3. TCRdb used CATT to re-call clones from the reads. The top ten hold about 23% of the sample, which has 2,500 to 3,000 delta-chain clones, around 0.98% seen once. The length of the CDR3 is 18 residues. Germline V gene lookup returns CDR1 GEAIGNYY and CDR2 EKD. The sequencing input was blood. The sequence was collected from a child who was a newborn, infant or young child, either healthy, febrile or measles-vaccinated (not recorded which). V usage is TRDV2 and J usage is TRDJ3, with 9 bases fitting TRDD3. CDR3 loop: CACDPLGGYSRDTRQMFF. The CDR3 nucleotides read TGTGCCTGTGACCCTTTGGGGGGATACTCCAGGGACACCCGACAGATGTTTTTC.